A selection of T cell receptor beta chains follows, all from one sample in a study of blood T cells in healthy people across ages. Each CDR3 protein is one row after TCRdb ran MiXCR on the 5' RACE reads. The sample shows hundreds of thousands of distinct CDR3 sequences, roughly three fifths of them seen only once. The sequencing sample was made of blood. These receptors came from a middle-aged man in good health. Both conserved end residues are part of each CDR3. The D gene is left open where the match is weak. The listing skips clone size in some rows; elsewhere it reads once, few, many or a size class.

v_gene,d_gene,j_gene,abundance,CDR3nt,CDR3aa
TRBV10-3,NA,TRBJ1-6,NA,TGTGCCATCTCCGAGCCCAGGACAAGTTCACCCCTCCACTTT,CAISEPRTSSPLHF
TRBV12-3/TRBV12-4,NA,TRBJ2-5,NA,TGTGCCAGCAGTTTTAGTGCAGGGAGAGAGCCGACCCAGTACTTC,CASSFSAGREPTQYF
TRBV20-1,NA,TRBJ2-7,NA,TGCAGTGCCCAACGTGGACAGACCTACGAGCAGTACTTC,CSAQRGQTYEQYF
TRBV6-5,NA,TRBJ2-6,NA,TGTGCCAGCAGTCAAGGGACCTCTGGGGCCAACGTCCTGACTTTC,CASSQGTSGANVLTF
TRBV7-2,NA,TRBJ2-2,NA,TGTGCCAGCACCATTAAAGGGGCCGGGGAGCTGTTTTTT,CASTIKGAGELFF
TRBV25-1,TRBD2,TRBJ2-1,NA,TGTGCCAGCAGTGAACCCAGCGGGACCACCGGCTCTTACTACAATGAGCAGTTCTTC,CASSEPSGTTGSYYNEQFF
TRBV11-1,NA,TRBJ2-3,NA,TGTGCCAGCAGCCCGAGGGGGTCGGGTGAAGATACGCAGTATTTT,CASSPRGSGEDTQYF
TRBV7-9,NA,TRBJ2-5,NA,TGTGCCAGCAGCTTAGTTGCGTCCTCTCGGGGAGAGACCCAGTACTTC,CASSLVASSRGETQYF
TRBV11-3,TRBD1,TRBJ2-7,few,TGTGCCAGCAGCTCCCGGGACAGGGTAACCTACGAGCAGTACTTC,CASSSRDRVTYEQYF
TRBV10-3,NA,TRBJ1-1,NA,TGTGCCATCAGTGAGTCGTTACGCGGGGGAAACACTGAAGCTTTCTTT,CAISESLRGGNTEAFF
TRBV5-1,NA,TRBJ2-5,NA,TGCGCCAGCAGCTTGGCCGGCCGGAGCAAGACGGAGACCCAGTACTTC,CASSLAGRSKTETQYF
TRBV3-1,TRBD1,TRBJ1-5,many,TGTGCCAGCAGCCAAGATTCCGGGACAGGCAACAATCAGCCCCAGCATTTT,CASSQDSGTGNNQPQHF
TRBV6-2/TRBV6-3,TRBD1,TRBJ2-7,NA,TGTGCCAGCAGACGACAGGGGGCTAACTACGAGCAGTACTTC,CASRRQGANYEQYF
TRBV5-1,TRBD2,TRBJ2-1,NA,TGCGCCAGCAGCGGGACTAGCGGGAGCGGTAGACTCTACAATGAGCAGTTCTTC,CASSGTSGSGRLYNEQFF
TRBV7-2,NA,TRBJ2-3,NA,TGTGCCAGCAGCTTAGGTCCTGGGGGCCGCACAGATACGCAGTATTTT,CASSLGPGGRTDTQYF
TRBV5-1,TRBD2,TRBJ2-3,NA,TGCGCCAGCAGTCAAGAGCGGGGTTTGATCACAGATACGCAGTATTTT,CASSQERGLITDTQYF
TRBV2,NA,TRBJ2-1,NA,TGTGCCAGCAGCCTAGGGACTCCCGGTAACGCCTACAATGAGCAGTTCTTC,CASSLGTPGNAYNEQFF
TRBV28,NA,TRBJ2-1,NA,TGTGCCAGCAGTTTATTTTGGGCCATTAAAAACGGGACACTCACGGCTGACTACGAGCAGTTCTTC,CASSLFWAIKNGTLTADYEQFF
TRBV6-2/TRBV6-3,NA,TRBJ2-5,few,TGTGCCAGCAGAACTCAAAGCGGTTCAGGAGAGACCCAGTACTTC,CASRTQSGSGETQYF
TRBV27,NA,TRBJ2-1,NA,TGTGCCAGCAGTGGTCCTTGGGAAGGAACCAATGAGCAGTTCTTC,CASSGPWEGTNEQFF
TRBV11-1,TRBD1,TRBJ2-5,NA,TGTGCCAGCAGCTCAGGACAGGGGGATGGAGAGACCCAGTACTTC,CASSSGQGDGETQYF
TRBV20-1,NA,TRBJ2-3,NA,TGCAGTGCTAGAGATCATGGGTCAGCGAGCACAGATACGCAGTATTTT,CSARDHGSASTDTQYF
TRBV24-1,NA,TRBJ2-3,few,TGTGCCACCAGTGACGTTACAGGGCGCTCTGCAGATACGCAGTATTTT,CATSDVTGRSADTQYF
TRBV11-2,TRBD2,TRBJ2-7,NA,TGTGCCAGCACAGGGGCGGACCTAGCGGGGTCCTACGAGCAGTACTTC,CASTGADLAGSYEQYF
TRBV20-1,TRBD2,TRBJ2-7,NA,TGCAGTGCTAGGTATCAGGGGACTAGCGGGAGCTACGAGCAGTACTTC,CSARYQGTSGSYEQYF
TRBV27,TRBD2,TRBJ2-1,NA,TGTGCCAGCAGTTCGGGCGGCGGGAGTAGGGAGCAGTTCTTC,CASSSGGGSREQFF
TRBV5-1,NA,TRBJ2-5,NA,TGCGCCAGCAGCTTGGTCGACAGCACTGGGGACAATGAGCAGTACTTC,CASSLVDSTGDNEQYF
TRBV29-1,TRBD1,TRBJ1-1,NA,TGCAGCGTTGGTCGGGACAGTGCGAACACTGAAGCTTTCTTT,CSVGRDSANTEAFF
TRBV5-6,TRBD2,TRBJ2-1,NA,TGCGCCAGCAGCTCCAGCGGGAGGGCCTCTCTGGATGAGCAGTTCTTC,CASSSSGRASLDEQFF
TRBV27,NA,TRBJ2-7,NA,TGTGCCAGCAGTTTGACCCGGTCGCAACTTTACTCCTACGAGCAGTACTTC,CASSLTRSQLYSYEQYF
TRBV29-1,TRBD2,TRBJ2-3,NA,TGCAGCGTTCCTGGACTAGCAACAGATGCGCAGTATTTT,CSVPGLATDAQYF
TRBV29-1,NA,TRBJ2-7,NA,TGCAGCGTCAACCCCGGAGGGGGGGCAAATTACGAGCAGTACTTC,CSVNPGGGANYEQYF
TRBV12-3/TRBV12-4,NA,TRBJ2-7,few,TGTGCCAGCAGTTCCATCTGGGGTAATAGCTACGAGCAGTACTTC,CASSSIWGNSYEQYF
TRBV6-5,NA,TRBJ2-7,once,TGTGCCAGCAGGGCTTCAGGGTCGCTTAACGAGCAGTACTTC,CASRASGSLNEQYF
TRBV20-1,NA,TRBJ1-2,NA,TGCAGTGCTGAGGCAGGGCCAAACTATGGCTACACCTTC,CSAEAGPNYGYTF
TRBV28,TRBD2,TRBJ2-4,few,TGTGCCAGCAGCCCTGGGGGGTTACGGGGGGAGCAGTACTTC,CASSPGGLRGEQYF
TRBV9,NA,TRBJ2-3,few,TGTGCCAGCAGCGTAGATCTGCAGCTGACGACTAGCACAGATACGCAGTATTTT,CASSVDLQLTTSTDTQYF
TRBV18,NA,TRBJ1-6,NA,TGTGCCAGCTCACCTGACACGGTTCCCCTCCACTTT,CASSPDTVPLHF
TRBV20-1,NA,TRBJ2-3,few,TGCAGTGGGTTGGGCTTGGCTCGCCAGGGTATATCAGATACGCAGTATTTT,CSGLGLARQGISDTQYF
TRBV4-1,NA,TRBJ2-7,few,TGCGCCAGCAGCCAAGAAACAGGGAACTACGAGCAGTACTTC,CASSQETGNYEQYF
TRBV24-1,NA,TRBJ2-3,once,TGTGCCACCAGTGGACAGGCAGGGACAGATACGCAGTATTTT,CATSGQAGTDTQYF
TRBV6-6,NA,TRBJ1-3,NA,TGTGCCAGCAGTTTGTCCCCACCTTCTGGAAACACCATATATTTT,CASSLSPPSGNTIYF
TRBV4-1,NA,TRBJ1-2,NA,TGCGCCAGCAGCCACGCGGGGCGCCATGGCTACACCTTC,CASSHAGRHGYTF
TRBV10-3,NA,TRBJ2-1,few,TGTGCCATCAGTGAGTCAGGACAGAACCATGAGCAGTTCTTC,CAISESGQNHEQFF
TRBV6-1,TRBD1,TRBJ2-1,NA,TGTGCCAGCAGGGGGACAGGGTTGAATGAGCAGTTCTTC,CASRGTGLNEQFF
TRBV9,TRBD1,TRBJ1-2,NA,TGTGCCAGTATCGGAACAGGGGTAAACTATGGCCACACCTTC,CASIGTGVNYGHTF
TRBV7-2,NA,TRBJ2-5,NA,TGTGCCAGCAGTCCCGAGTCCAGCCGAGGGACCCAGTACTTC,CASSPESSRGTQYF
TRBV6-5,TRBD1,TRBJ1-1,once,TGTGCCAGCAGTTATGACAAGAAGAGGACAGGGGGCGGAACTGAAGCTTTCTTT,CASSYDKKRTGGGTEAFF
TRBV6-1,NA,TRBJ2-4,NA,TGTGCCAGCAATCGCAGGGGATACGGGCAGTACTTC,CASNRRGYGQYF
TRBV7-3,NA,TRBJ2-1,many,TGTGCCAGCAGCTTAACCCCCAGCGATGAGCAGTTCTTC,CASSLTPSDEQFF
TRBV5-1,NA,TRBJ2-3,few,TGCGCCAGCAGCCGTGATCTAGCAGATACGCAGTATTTT,CASSRDLADTQYF
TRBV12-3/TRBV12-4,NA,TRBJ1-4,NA,TGTGCCAGCAGTCCTTGGGCAGGGTGGGGTGAAAAACTGTTTTTT,CASSPWAGWGEKLFF
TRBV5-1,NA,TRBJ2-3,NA,TGCGCCAGCAGCTACCTATCTGGCACAGATACGCAGTATTTT,CASSYLSGTDTQYF
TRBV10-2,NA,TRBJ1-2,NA,TGCGCCAGCAGTGGCAGGGACACCGGCTATGGCTACACCTTC,CASSGRDTGYGYTF
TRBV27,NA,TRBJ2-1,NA,TGTGCCAGCAGTAAAAGGGCCAATGAGCAGTTCTTC,CASSKRANEQFF
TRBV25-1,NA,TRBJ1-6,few,TGTGCCAGCAGAGGGACGAATAATTCACCCCTCCACTTT,CASRGTNNSPLHF
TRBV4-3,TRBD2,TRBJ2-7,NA,TGCGCCAGCAGCCAAGATCCGACCAGCGGGAGCCATTACGAGCAGTACTTC,CASSQDPTSGSHYEQYF
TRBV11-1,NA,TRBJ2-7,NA,TGTGCCAGCAGCTTAATCGTCGCCTACGAGCAGTACTTC,CASSLIVAYEQYF
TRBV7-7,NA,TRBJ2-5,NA,TGTGCCAGCAGCTTAGGGAAGAAGGGGAGGCCAGAGACCCAGTACTTC,CASSLGKKGRPETQYF